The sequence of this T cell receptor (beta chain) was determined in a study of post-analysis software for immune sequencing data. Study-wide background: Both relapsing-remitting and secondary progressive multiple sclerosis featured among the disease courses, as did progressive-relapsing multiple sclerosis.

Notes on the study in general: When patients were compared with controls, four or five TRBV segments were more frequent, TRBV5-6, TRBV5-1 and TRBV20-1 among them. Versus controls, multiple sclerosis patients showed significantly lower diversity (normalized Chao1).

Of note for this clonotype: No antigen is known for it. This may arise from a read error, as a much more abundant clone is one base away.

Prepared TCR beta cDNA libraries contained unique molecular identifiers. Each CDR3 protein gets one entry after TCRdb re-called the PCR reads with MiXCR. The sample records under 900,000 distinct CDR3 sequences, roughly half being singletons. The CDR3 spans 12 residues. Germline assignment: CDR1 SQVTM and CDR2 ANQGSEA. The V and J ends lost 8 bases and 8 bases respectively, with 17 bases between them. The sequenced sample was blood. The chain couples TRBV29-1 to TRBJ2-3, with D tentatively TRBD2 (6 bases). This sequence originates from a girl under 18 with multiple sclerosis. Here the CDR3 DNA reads TGCAGCTGGACTCCTGGGGGAGGTACGCAGTATTTT. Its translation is CSWTPGGGTQYF.